The 2 T cell receptor beta chains reported below all come from one sample, sequenced in a study of T cells in Graves' hyperthyroidism and ophthalmopathy (dated by TCRdb to about 2019). The library was built by means of multiplex PCR. The reads were generated on an Illumina HiSeq 2000. The TCR beta CDR3 regions were amplified from the RNA transcripts. The first round of RT-PCR for the TCR CDR3 was performed with the HTBI primer set and the Qiagen OneStep RT-PCR kit. TCRdb handled the public reads itself, with Q25 trimming in fastp and clone calling in MiXCR, and kept productive beta chains. Rows matching on CDR3 protein sequence are summarized as one entry with the most common DNA and genes. The sample table lists about 560,000 distinct CDR3 sequences, roughly 46% of them with a count of one. Clones ranked in the top ten supply nearly 8.5% of the sample. Input material: peripheral blood or thyroid tissue (not recorded which). The receptors derive from a woman aged 18 to 35 with Graves' hyperthyroidism. Donor details come from another sample of the same person, matched by shared clones.

This clonotype was seen a single time. This CDR3 is CATSVGSYNEQFF. In DNA form, the CDR3 reads TGTGCCACCAGTGTAGGTTCCTACAATGAGCAGTTCTTC. The V call is TRBV24-1, the J call TRBJ2-5, with unresolved D. The J call is uncertain, as TRBJ2-1 better fits the DNA end. Germline V gene lookup returns CDR1 KGHDR and CDR2 SFDVKD. This CDR3 spans 13 amino acids.

The V call is TRBV19, the J call TRBJ1-1; tentatively, D is TRBD1 (5 bases). The CDR3 spans 12 residues. The V gene lost 5 bases and the J gene lost 8 bases, with 12 bases spanning the gap. The V gene's germline CDR1 is LNHDA and CDR2 SQIVND (reference sequence). CDR3 DNA sequence: TGTGCCAGTAGTTTCACCGGGGGAGAAGCTTTCTTT. It specifies CASSFTGGEAFF.